One and the same sample provided the 3 T cell receptor beta chains below, sequenced in a study of T cells expressing NK-cell markers. Each CDR3 protein gets one entry in TCRdb, which reprocessed the 5' RACE reads and gives no DNA. This sample's table reports about 460,000 distinct CDR3 sequences. The sequenced sample consisted of blood T cells: a sorted CD56 or NKG2C T cell subset, CD4+ or CD8+ T cells, or bulk PBMC T cells (not recorded which). The receptors were sampled from a woman aged 50 to 60 in good health.

The CDR3 is CASVGLASNEQFF. The chain joins TRBV2 to TRBJ2-1; the D gene TCRdb calls, TRBD2, cannot be checked with no DNA. This CDR3 spans 13 amino acids. Germline assignment: CDR1 SNHLY and CDR2 FYNNEI.

This chain connects TRBV6-1 to TRBJ1-6; absent DNA, TCRdb's TRBD1 call cannot be checked. Germline CDR1 is MNHNS and CDR2 is SASEGT. This CDR3 is 11 amino acids long. The CDR3 loop is CARGQDSPLHF.

The V call is TRBV27, the J call TRBJ1-2; there is no DNA to check the TCRdb D call of TRBD1. The CDR3 extends over 13 amino acids. CDR1 and CDR2 from the germline V gene are MNHEY and SMNVEV (reference sequence). The CDR3 sequence is CASSTRGLYGYTF.